This T cell receptor beta chain was recovered during a study of blood T cell repertoires in COVID-19. Study in general: From T cells, B-cell-depleted T cells, or PBMCs came the material, which was cDNA or gDNA.

Generated by immunoSEQ multiplex PCR, the TCRdb table keeps only in-frame clones and is missing some. This sample has about 220,000 clones; more than 80% occur once, and the top ten carry around 3.8%. Trimming stripped 3 bases from V and 0 bases from J, with 14 bases between. The germline CDR1 and CDR2 sequences are MGHRA and YSYEKL. This CDR3 contains 17 residues. The J gene is TRBJ2-2, the V gene TRBV4-1; no clear D. The sequence derives from a woman aged 40 to 55 with acute COVID-19. The sample was PBMCs or T cells enriched from blood (not recorded which). The CDR3: CASSHLFQVSNTGELFF. In nucleotides, the CDR3 is TGCGCCAGCAGCCATTTATTCCAGGTATCGAACACCGGGGAGCTGTTTTTT.